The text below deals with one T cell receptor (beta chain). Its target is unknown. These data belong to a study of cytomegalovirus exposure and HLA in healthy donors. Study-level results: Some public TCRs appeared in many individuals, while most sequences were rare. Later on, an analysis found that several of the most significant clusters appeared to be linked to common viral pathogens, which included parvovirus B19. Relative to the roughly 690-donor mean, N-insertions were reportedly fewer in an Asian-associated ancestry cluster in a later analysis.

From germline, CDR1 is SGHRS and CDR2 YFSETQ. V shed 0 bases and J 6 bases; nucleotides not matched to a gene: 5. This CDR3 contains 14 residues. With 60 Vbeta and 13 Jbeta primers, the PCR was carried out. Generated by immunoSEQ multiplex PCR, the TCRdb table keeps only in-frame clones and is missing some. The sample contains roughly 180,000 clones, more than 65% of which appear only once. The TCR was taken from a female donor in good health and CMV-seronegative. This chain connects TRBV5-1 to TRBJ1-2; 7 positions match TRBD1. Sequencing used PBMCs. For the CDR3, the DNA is TGCGCCAGCAGCTTGGGACAGGGTGGCGATGGCTACACCTTC. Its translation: CASSLGQGGDGYTF.